This T cell receptor (beta chain) was sequenced in a study of cytomegalovirus exposure and HLA in healthy donors. Healthy donors of bone marrow made up the group. The PCR ran on 60 Vbeta and 13 Jbeta primers. The table came from immunoSEQ multiplex PCR; TCRdb's copy has only in-frame clones and leaves some out. The sample carries about 130,000 clones, 65% to 85% recorded once. Notes on this clone: Its antigen is unknown.

V shed 3 bases and J 5 bases; nucleotides not matched to a gene: 11. Germline V gene lookup returns CDR1 MNHNS and CDR2 SASEGT. This CDR3 region has 18 residues. General study points: Later examination showed HLA-associated TCR beta chains had greater clonal expansion than equally common others. Testing in vitro showed a few CMV-associated chains specific for CMV antigens.

Sequenced: PBMCs. This clonotype was obtained from a young woman in good health and CMV-seronegative. V is TRBV6-1 and J is TRBJ2-3, with 13 bases aligning to TRBD2. CDR3 nucleotide sequence: TGTGCCAGCAGTGATGAGGGGGGGACTAGCGGGATCTTAGATACGCAGTATTTT. This codes for CASSDEGGTSGILDTQYF.